This T cell receptor beta chain is from a study of OX40 agonist ivuxolimab in advanced cancers. Study background: Subjects had a mean age of about 60 years, with a range of roughly 20 to 79; around 83% were male.

Per the germline V gene, CDR1 is DFQATT and CDR2 is SNEGSKA (reference sequence). CDR3 length: 11 amino acids. V was cut by 3 bases and J by 3 bases, with 5 bases left in between. On this clone itself: The target antigen is unknown.

Generated by immunoSEQ multiplex PCR, the TCRdb table keeps only in-frame clones and is missing some. The sample holds over 25,000 clones, about three quarters seen once. Study-wide findings and caveats: Nonresponders, in some cases, also had low normalized T-cell clonal expansion. In the 0.1 to 3.0 mg/kg range, CD4+ and CD8+ blood T cells had expanded clonally by week 6.

Researchers took blood at baseline, on cycle 4 day 1, and on cycle 7 day 1. J is TRBJ2-5 and V is TRBV20-1; D gene uncertain. The clonotype was recovered from an adult with an advanced solid tumor such as melanoma, head and neck, liver or kidney cancer. The sample in question was CD4+ or CD8+ T cells sorted from blood, obtained in a trial of the OX40 agonist ivuxolimab. CDR3 DNA sequence: TGCAGTGCTAGCCCCGAAGAGACCCAGTACTTC. Translated, it gives CSASPEETQYF.